These T cell receptor beta chains were read from a single sample in a study of blood T cell repertoires in COVID-19. Assay used: immunoSEQ multiplex PCR; TCRdb lists only in-frame clones, some missing. The table records 160,000 or so clones, 80% to 90% of them present only once. The sequencing sample was made of peripheral blood. These receptors were obtained from a woman in her seventies with acute or convalescent COVID-19. Each CDR3 is given with its conserved first and last residue. D genes are given only for firm matches. Not all rows give a size; the values are once, few, many and, for expanded clones, a class.

V gene	J gene	D gene	clone size	CDR3 protein	CDR3 DNA
TRBV3-1/TRBV3-2	TRBJ2-1	TRBD2	-	CASRRTSGGAHEQFF	TGTGCCAGCAGACGGACTAGCGGGGGGGCTCATGAGCAGTTCTTC
TRBV23-1	TRBJ1-5	TRBD1	-	CASSQSGTGIFPWNQPQHF	TGCGCCAGCAGTCAATCGGGGACAGGGATTTTCCCGTGGAATCAGCCCCAGCATTTT
TRBV13	TRBJ2-3	TRBD2	-	CASSLGLAGLTDTQYF	TGTGCCAGCAGCCTGGGACTAGCGGGGCTCACAGATACGCAGTATTTT
TRBV6-5	TRBJ1-5	-	-	CASSRTGDQPQHF	TGTGCCAGCAGCCGCACGGGGGATCAGCCCCAGCATTTT
TRBV29-1	TRBJ2-3	TRBD2	-	CSVDLGAGGPTSTDTQYF	TGCAGCGTTGATCTCGGGGCGGGGGGACCAACTAGCACAGATACGCAGTATTTT
TRBV13	TRBJ1-2	TRBD1	-	CASSPPPPGQDNYGYTF	TGTGCCAGCAGCCCCCCACCCCCGGGACAGGATAACTATGGCTACACCTTC
TRBV29-1	TRBJ1-1	-	-	CSVGTSEAFF	TGCAGCGTCGGGACTTCTGAAGCTTTCTTT
TRBV7-8	TRBJ1-4	TRBD1	-	CASSKNRGGNEKLFF	TGTGCCAGCAGCAAAAACAGGGGGGGGAATGAAAAACTGTTTTTT
TRBV28	TRBJ1-4	-	-	CASSFSGAANEKLFF	TGTGCCAGCAGTTTTTCAGGGGCAGCTAATGAAAAACTGTTTTTT
TRBV3-1/TRBV3-2	TRBJ2-5	TRBD1	-	CASSQGQGGPLETQYF	TGTGCCAGCAGCCAGGGACAGGGGGGGCCTTTAGAGACCCAGTACTTC
TRBV4-3	TRBJ2-2	-	-	CASSHPSVGGGWDTGELFF	TGCGCCAGCAGCCACCCTTCGGTAGGGGGAGGGTGGGACACCGGGGAGCTGTTTTTT
TRBV4-1	TRBJ1-1	TRBD1	-	CASSPRTGVNTEAFF	TGCGCCAGCAGCCCCCGGACAGGGGTGAACACTGAAGCTTTCTTT
TRBV7-6	TRBJ1-5	-	-	CASSFNPGPNQPQHF	TGTGCCAGCAGCTTCAACCCAGGGCCGAATCAGCCCCAGCATTTT
TRBV5-6	TRBJ1-2	-	-	CASSWKGGYTF	TGTGCCAGCAGCTGGAAAGGGGGTTACACCTTC
TRBV19	TRBJ1-2	-	-	CASRNYGGRRNYGYTF	TGTGCCAGTAGAAATTACGGGGGACGCAGGAACTATGGCTACACCTTC
TRBV4-2	TRBJ2-5	TRBD2	-	CASSQNPAGVETQYF	TGTGCCAGCAGCCAAAACCCAGCGGGAGTGGAGACCCAGTACTTC
TRBV28	TRBJ1-4	-	-	CASSLPVGTNEKLFF	TGTGCCAGCAGTTTACCCGTCGGGACTAATGAAAAACTGTTTTTT
TRBV7-8	TRBJ1-6	-	few	CASSPWTDNSPLHF	TGTGCCAGCAGCCCTTGGACAGACAATTCACCCCTCCACTTT
TRBV7-9	TRBJ2-1	TRBD2	-	CASSRLAGGLNEQFF	TGTGCCAGCAGCCGACTAGCGGGGGGGCTGAATGAGCAGTTCTTC
TRBV28	TRBJ1-3	-	-	CASSRTGYSGNTIYF	TGTGCCAGCAGCAGAACAGGGTACTCTGGAAACACCATATATTTT
TRBV20-1	TRBJ1-4	-	-	CSASPGPNEKLFF	TGCAGTGCTAGTCCAGGGCCTAATGAAAAACTGTTTTTT
TRBV7-2	TRBJ2-7	-	-	CASSFAYEQYF	TGTGCCAGCAGCTTCGCCTACGAGCAGTACTTC
TRBV5-4	TRBJ2-2	-	once	CASSLGRQANTGELFF	TGTGCCAGCAGCTTGGGGAGGCAAGCCAACACCGGGGAGCTGTTTTTT
TRBV19	TRBJ1-4	-	few	CASSAARGSTNEKLFF	TGTGCCAGTAGTGCCGCAAGGGGGTCTACTAATGAAAAACTGTTTTTT
TRBV13	TRBJ1-2	-	-	CASSQITGWNQNGYTF	TGTGCCAGCAGCCAGATCACAGGCTGGAATCAGAATGGCTACACCTTC
TRBV7-9	TRBJ2-1	TRBD1	-	CASSLQGYEQFF	TGTGCCAGCAGCCTACAGGGGTATGAGCAGTTCTTC
TRBV30	TRBJ1-4	-	-	CAYRPVGWEKLFF	TGTGCCTACAGACCCGTGGGTTGGGAAAAACTGTTTTTT
TRBV4-2	TRBJ1-5	-	-	CASSQAVSTQPQHF	TGTGCCAGCAGCCAAGCGGTGTCAACTCAGCCCCAGCATTTT
TRBV21-1	TRBJ1-2	-	-	CASSKAGDRVRYGYTF	TGTGCCAGCAGCAAAGCGGGGGACAGGGTAAGGTATGGCTACACCTTC
TRBV7-2	TRBJ1-2	-	-	CASGGGVGYTF	TGTGCCAGCGGGGGGGGAGTTGGCTACACCTTC
TRBV5-1	TRBJ2-5	TRBD2	-	CASSLAGEGWTQYF	TGCGCCAGCAGCTTGGCCGGGGAGGGGTGGACCCAGTACTTC
TRBV4-1	TRBJ1-3	-	-	CASSQAQGNGNTIYF	TGCGCCAGCAGCCAAGCGCAGGGGAATGGAAACACCATATATTTT
TRBV3-1/TRBV3-2	TRBJ1-3	-	-	CASFRGCSSGNTIYF	TGTGCCAGCTTCCGGGGGTGTTCCTCTGGAAACACCATATATTTT
TRBV20-1	TRBJ1-2	-	-	CSAEPNYGYTF	TGCAGTGCGGAGCCCAACTATGGCTACACCTTC
TRBV7-8	TRBJ1-2	-	-	CASSRTGVDGYTF	TGTGCCAGCAGCCGAACGGGGGTAGACGGCTACACCTTC